The 18 T cell receptor beta chains below all came from one sample that was sequenced in a study of kidney transplant recipient with SARS-CoV-2 infection. TCRdb re-called the reads with MiXCR, one entry per CDR3 protein. The sample contains roughly 250,000 distinct CDR3 sequences, under 35% of which appear only once. The specimen comprised a blood sample, sampled at baseline and around day 120 from a kidney transplant recipient. The receptors shown here come from a male patient aged 25-45 years who had COVID-19 and was a kidney transplant recipient. Some T cells may be the graft donor's.

About this clonotype itself: A much more abundant neighbour one base away suggests this may be a read error. This chain links TRBV29-1 with TRBJ2-7, with D possibly matching TRBD2 (7 bases). This CDR3 is built from 13 residues. Per the germline V gene, CDR1 is SQVTM and CDR2 is ANQGSEA. V lost 7 bases and J 7 bases, leaving 20 bases between the germline ends. CDR3 in amino acids: CSAHSRGAGEQYF. DNA of the CDR3: TGCAGCGCTCACAGCCGGGGGGCGGGGGAGCAGTACTTC.

Details on this clonotype: A single base is all that separates this from a far larger clone, so a read error is likely. The chain couples TRBV7-3 to TRBJ2-3; D not certain. The J call may not be correct, given that the DNA end is closer to TRBJ2-1. This CDR3 has 13 residues. The germline V gene encodes CDR1 SGHTA and CDR2 FQGTGA. The CDR3 here is CASSSTAYNGQFF. CDR3 DNA: TGTGCCAGCAGCTCGACTGCCTACAATGGGCAGTTCTTC.

This clonotype appeared many times. The gene calls are TRBV23-1 and TRBJ1-2; D unclear. TRBV23-1 is annotated as an ORF whose role is uncertain. V was trimmed by 5 bases and J by 4 bases, leaving 23 bases between them. The CDR3 extends over 17 amino acids. The CDR3 spells CASSTILLRRKTYGYTF. In DNA, the CDR3 is TGCGCCAGCAGTACTATTTTGCTACGCAGAAAGACCTATGGCTACACCTTC.

Ten or more counts support this clonotype. The chain combines TRBV6-5 with TRBJ2-7; D is uncertain. CDR1 and CDR2 (germline): MNHEY, SVGAGI. The CDR3 extends over 14 amino acids. V lost 5 bases and J lost 0, with 11 bases in between. CDR3: CASSGSIYSYEQYF. The DNA of the CDR3 is TGTGCCAGCAGTGGGTCGATTTACTCCTACGAGCAGTACTTC.

This clonotype was seen ten or more times. This chain's CDR3 is CASSRIGVVRKTYGYTF. DNA for the CDR3: TGTGCCAGCAGCCGAATCGGGGTCGTTAGAAAGACCTATGGCTACACCTTC. The chain employs TRBV16 and TRBJ1-2; D unresolved. V was trimmed by 4 bases and J by 4 bases, leaving 22 bases between them. The CDR3 is made up of 17 amino acids. Germline V gives CDR1 KGHSY, CDR2 FQNENV.

In its sample, this clonotype was seen many times. The rearrangement uses TRBV18 and TRBJ2-1; 8 bases agree with TRBD1. The CDR3 is 16 residues long. Germline CDR1 KGHSH, CDR2 LQKENI. V was clipped by 0 bases and J by 4 bases; unmatched bases: 5. The DNA for the CDR3 is TGTGCCAGCTCACCACCGGCAGGGGGCCGTTACAATGAGCAGTTCTTC. Translated: CASSPPAGGRYNEQFF.

On this clonotype: Being one base from a much bigger clone, this may be a read error. The chain employs TRBV24-1 and TRBJ1-2; D remains ambiguous. Germline lookup yields CDR1 KGHDR and CDR2 SFDVKD. This CDR3 has 17 amino acids. As DNA, the CDR3 is TGTGTCACCAGTTCTCAGGATAATACCAGAAAGACCTATGGCTACACCTTC. Translation gives CVTSSQDNTRKTYGYTF.

This clonotype appeared many times. This sequence joins TRBV27 and TRBJ2-6; no clear D. In germline, CDR1 is MNHEY, CDR2 SMNVEV (reference sequence). The length of the CDR3 is 13 residues. Trimming stripped 10 bases from V and 0 bases from J, with 7 bases between. CDR3 sequence (DNA): TGTGCCACTAGATTCTCTGGGGCCAACGTCCTGACTTTC. This gives the protein CATRFSGANVLTF. Full variable domain (remainder filled in from reference TRBV27 and TRBJ2-6): EAQVTQNPRYLITVTGKKLTVTCSQNMNHEYMSWYRQDPGLGLRQIYYSMNVEVTDKGDVPEGYKVSRKEKRNFPLILESPSPNQTSLYFCATRFSGANVLTFGAGSRLTVL.

Of note for this clonotype: Its ends do not fully match the called genes, so a read error is possible. The chain joins TRBV7-9 to TRBJ2-1; tentatively, D is TRBD1 (7 bases). The CDR3 loop spans 14 amino acids. Germline CDR1 and CDR2: SEHNR and FQNEAQ (reference sequence). CDR3 DNA: TGTGCCAGCAGCCGGGGGACAGCCTCAAATGGGCAGTTCTTC. Its translation is CASSRGTASNGQFF.

The table lists this clonotype with many counts. The CDR3 DNA reads as TGTGCCACATCCGAGAGACAGGGGTTATACAATGAGCAGTTCTTC. It yields the protein CATSERQGLYNEQFF. V and J are TRBV12-3 or TRBV12-4 and TRBJ2-1, with TRBD1 identical over 8 bases. J was trimmed by 4 bases and V by 10 bases; bases with no gene match: 12. The CDR3 totals 15 residues.

This clonotype showed up many times. The chain uses TRBV8-2 and TRBJ2-6. TRBV8-2 is reported as a pseudogene. The CDR3 has 17 residues. The CDR3 sequence: CGRAFRITQSRANVLTF. Here the CDR3 DNA reads TGTGGCAGAGCGTTCAGGATAACACAAAGTCGGGCCAACGTCCTGACTTTC.

Concerning this clonotype: This could be a read error, since a much larger clone is one nucleotide away. V gene TRBV6-1 combines with J gene TRBJ1-2; D ambiguous. In germline, CDR1 is MNHNS, CDR2 SASEGT. Trimming stripped 4 bases from V and 4 bases from J, with 22 bases between. The CDR3 consists of 17 residues. CDR3 in DNA: TGTGCCAGCAGTGTCGGCGTGGAATGTAGAAAGACCTATGGCTACACCTTC. Its translation is CASSVGVECRKTYGYTF.

This clonotype was seen at least ten times. The chain has TRBV4-2 and TRBJ1-2, with a tentative D call TRBD1 (5 bases). V was cut by 0 bases and J by 7 bases, with 12 bases left in between. The CDR3 contains 14 residues. Germline V gene data show CDR1 as LGHNA and CDR2 as YNFKEQ. This CDR3 reads CASSQDQGLSGYTF. The CDR3 coding sequence is TGTGCCAGCAGCCAAGATCAGGGATTAAGTGGCTACACCTTC.

This clonotype was seen at least ten times. V is TRBV2 and J is TRBJ2-7; D gene ambiguous. The CDR3 sequence is 15 residues long. In germline, CDR1 is SNHLY, CDR2 FYNNEI. V lost 4 bases to trimming and J lost 6 bases, with 19 bases between them. CDR3 DNA: TGTGCCAGCAGTGCCTCCATTGACCGGTGGGTCGAGCAGTACTTC. Protein: CASSASIDRWVEQYF. Filled out from reference TRBV2 and TRBJ2-7, the complete variable domain reads EPEVTQTPSHQVTQMGQEVILRCVPISNHLYFYWYRQILGQKVEFLVSFYNNEISEKSEIFDDQFSVERPDGSNFTLKIRSTKLEDSAMYFCASSASIDRWVEQYFGPGTRLTVT.

There are many counts of this clonotype. The chain joins TRBV11-2 to TRBJ2-7; a weak D match, TRBD2 (5 bases). The germline V gene has CDR1 SGHAT and CDR2 FQNNGV. This CDR3 contains 16 residues. V lost 1 base, J lost 2 bases, and 15 bases lay in between. This CDR3 reads CASSLGRWEQAYEQYF. DNA for the CDR3: TGTGCCAGCAGCTTAGGGCGGTGGGAGCAAGCCTACGAGCAGTACTTC. Full variable domain (outside the CDR3, taken from reference TRBV11-2 and TRBJ2-7): EAGVAQSPRYKIIEKRQSVAFWCNPISGHATLYWYQQILGQGPKLLIQFQNNGVVDDSQLPKDRFSAERLKGVDSTLKIQPAKLEDSAVYLCASSLGRWEQAYEQYFGPGTRLTVT.

This clonotype was seen repeatedly, ten times or more. The chain recombines TRBV27 with TRBJ2-7; D not certain. Trimming took 6 bases from V and 4 from J, leaving 16 bases between them. This CDR3 has 14 amino acids. CDR1 is MNHEY and CDR2 is SMNVEV in the germline V gene (reference sequence). The CDR3 sequence: CASRHSGSGYEQYF. The CDR3 nucleotides read TGTGCCAGCAGGCACTCAGGTTCAGGATACGAGCAGTACTTC.

Comments on this clonotype: As the CDR3 is not closed by the conserved phenylalanine or tryptophan, this likely results from a read error. The V and J genes are TRBV12-3 or TRBV12-4 and TRBJ2-7; D unclear. The J call may be incorrect, as the DNA end agrees better with TRBJ2-5. The CDR3 has 13 residues. The CDR3 DNA reads as TGTGCCAGCAGTTTGGTCAGACAAGAGACCCAGTACCTC. As protein: CASSLVRQETQYL.

This clonotype was seen repeatedly, ten times or more. The chain couples TRBV25-1 to TRBJ2-5; TRBD1 might be the D (6 bases). From germline, CDR1 is MGHDK and CDR2 SYGVNS. CDR3 length equals 16 residues. The ends were cut back, 2 bases at V and 2 bases at J, with 15 bases in the middle. The CDR3 reads CASSERYRVLQETQYF. The CDR3 DNA reads as TGTGCCAGCAGTGAAAGATACAGGGTCCTACAAGAGACCCAGTACTTC.